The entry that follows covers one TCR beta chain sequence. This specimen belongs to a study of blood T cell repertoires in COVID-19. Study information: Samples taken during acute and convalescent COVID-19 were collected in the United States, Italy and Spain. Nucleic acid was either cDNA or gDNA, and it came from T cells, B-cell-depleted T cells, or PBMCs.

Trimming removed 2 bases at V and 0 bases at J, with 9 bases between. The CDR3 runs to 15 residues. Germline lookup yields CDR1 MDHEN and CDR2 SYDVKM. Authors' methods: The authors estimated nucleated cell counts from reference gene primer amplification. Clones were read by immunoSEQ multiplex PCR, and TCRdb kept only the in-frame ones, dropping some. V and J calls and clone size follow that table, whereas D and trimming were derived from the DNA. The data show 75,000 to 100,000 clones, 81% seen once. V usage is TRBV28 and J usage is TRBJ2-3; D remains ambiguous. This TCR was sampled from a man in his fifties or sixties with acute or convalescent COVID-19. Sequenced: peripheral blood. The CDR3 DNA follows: TGTGCCAGCAGTTTAAACACCGGGAGCACAGATACGCAGTATTTT. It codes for CASSLNTGSTDTQYF.